This entry describes one T cell receptor (beta chain). Its antigen is not known. At one of its ends the junction is not consistent with the germline gene, which may arise from a read error. As to time point: persistent/refractory GD, antithyroid drugs over 5 years with positive TRAb. The TCR library was made from RNA that had been extracted from PBMCs in TRIzol. American Thyroid Association guidelines served as the basis for diagnosing Graves' disease. CDR3 length: 13 amino acids. Germline V gives CDR1 SQVTM, CDR2 ANQGSEA. The source of the sample is a study of regulatory T cells in long-lasting Graves disease. Overall study context: A definition of persistent Graves' disease required over 5 years of antithyroid drugs plus positive TSH receptor antibodies. Findings and caveats of the study: Sample size was small, which may have lowered accuracy.

Assembly of TCR beta libraries relied on iRepertoire HTBI primers together with Arm-PCR of CDR3 regions. TCRdb processed the multiplex PCR reads anew with MiXCR; each CDR3 protein has one entry. The data show around 450,000 distinct CDR3 sequences, with about 22% seen just once and roughly 7.1% held by the top ten. Sequenced here: peripheral blood mononuclear cells (PBMCs), sampled when the disease was refractory, from a patient treated with antithyroid drugs. V and J are TRBV29-1 and TRBJ2-2; perhaps D is TRBD1 or TRBD2 (7 bases each). This TCR was recovered from a female donor with Graves disease. CDR3 DNA sequence: TGCAGCGAACTTACCCAGGGGGGGACTGAAGCTTCCTTT. Its protein is CSELTQGGTEASF.